This T cell receptor beta chain was sequenced for a study of CD8+ T cells in alopecia areata. The treatment was: oral pan-JAK inhibitor, 5-10 mg twice daily. RNA extraction was followed by reverse transcription into cDNA, which acted as the sequencing template. This table comes from immunoSEQ multiplex PCR, and its TCRdb copy is limited to in-frame clones, with some not included. Of over 150,000 clones listed, 55% to 75% are singletons. CDR1 and CDR2 (germline): LNHNV, YYDKDF (reference sequence). The CDR3 has 14 amino acids. The V end was cut by 4 bases, the J end by 5 bases, with 12 bases between. V gene TRBV15 combines with J gene TRBJ1-5; no clear D. The sequence came from a human donor with alopecia areata. Material: CD4+ T cells sorted from blood, obtained at week 24, from a patient treated with tofacitinib. The DNA for the CDR3 is TGTGCCACCAGCACATTCGGAGACGATCAGCCCCAGCATTTT. Its protein product is CATSTFGDDQPQHF.